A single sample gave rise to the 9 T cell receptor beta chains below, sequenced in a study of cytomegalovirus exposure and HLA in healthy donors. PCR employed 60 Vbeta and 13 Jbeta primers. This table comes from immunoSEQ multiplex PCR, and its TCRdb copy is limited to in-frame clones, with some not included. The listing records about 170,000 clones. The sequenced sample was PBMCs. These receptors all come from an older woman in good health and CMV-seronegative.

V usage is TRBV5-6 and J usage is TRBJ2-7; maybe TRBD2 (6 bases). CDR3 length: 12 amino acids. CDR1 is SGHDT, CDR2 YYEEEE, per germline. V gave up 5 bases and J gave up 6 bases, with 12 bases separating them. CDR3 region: CASRTGLSEQYF. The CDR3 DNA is TGTGCCAGCAGAACCGGACTATCCGAGCAGTACTTC.

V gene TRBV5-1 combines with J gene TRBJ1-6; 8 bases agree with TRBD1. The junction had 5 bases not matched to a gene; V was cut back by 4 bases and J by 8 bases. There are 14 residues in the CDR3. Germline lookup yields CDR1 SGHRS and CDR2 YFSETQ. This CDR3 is CASSATGADSPLHF. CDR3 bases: TGCGCCAGCAGCGCGACAGGGGCGGATTCACCCCTCCACTTT.

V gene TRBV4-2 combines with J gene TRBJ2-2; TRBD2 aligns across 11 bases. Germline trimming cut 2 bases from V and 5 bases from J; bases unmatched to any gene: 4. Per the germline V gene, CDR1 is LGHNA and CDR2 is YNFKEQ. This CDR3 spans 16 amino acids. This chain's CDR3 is CASSQPLAGVTGELFF. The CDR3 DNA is TGTGCCAGCAGCCAACCACTAGCGGGGGTGACCGGGGAGCTGTTTTTT.

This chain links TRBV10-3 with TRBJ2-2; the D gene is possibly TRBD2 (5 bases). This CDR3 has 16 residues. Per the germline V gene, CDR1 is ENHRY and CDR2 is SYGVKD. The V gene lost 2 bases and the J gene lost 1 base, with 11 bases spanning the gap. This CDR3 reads CAISERASQNTGELFF. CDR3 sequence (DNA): TGTGCCATCAGTGAGAGGGCTAGCCAGAACACCGGGGAGCTGTTTTTT.

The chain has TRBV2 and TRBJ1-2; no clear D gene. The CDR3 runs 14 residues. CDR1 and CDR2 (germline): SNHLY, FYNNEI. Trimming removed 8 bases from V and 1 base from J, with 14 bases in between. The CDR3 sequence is CASGSGEGNYGYTF. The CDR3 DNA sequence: TGTGCCAGCGGTAGCGGGGAAGGTAACTATGGCTACACCTTC.

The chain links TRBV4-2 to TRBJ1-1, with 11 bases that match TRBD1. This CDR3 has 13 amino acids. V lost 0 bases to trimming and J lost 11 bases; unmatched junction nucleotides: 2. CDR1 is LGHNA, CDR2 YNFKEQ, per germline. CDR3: CASSQDGTGGAFF. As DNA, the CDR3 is TGTGCCAGCAGCCAAGATGGGACAGGGGGGGCTTTCTTT.

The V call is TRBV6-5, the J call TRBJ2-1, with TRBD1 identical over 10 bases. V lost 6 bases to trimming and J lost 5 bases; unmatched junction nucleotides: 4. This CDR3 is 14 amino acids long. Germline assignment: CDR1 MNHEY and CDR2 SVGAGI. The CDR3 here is CASRRDRGNNEQFF. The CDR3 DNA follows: TGTGCCAGCAGGCGGGACAGGGGAAACAATGAGCAGTTCTTC.

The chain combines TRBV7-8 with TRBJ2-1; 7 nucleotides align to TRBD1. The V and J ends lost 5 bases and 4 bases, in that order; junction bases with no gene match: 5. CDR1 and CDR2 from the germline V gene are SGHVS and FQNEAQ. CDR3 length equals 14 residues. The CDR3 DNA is TGTGCCAGCAGCCTAGGGGGCGTGTACAATGAGCAGTTCTTC. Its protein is CASSLGGVYNEQFF.

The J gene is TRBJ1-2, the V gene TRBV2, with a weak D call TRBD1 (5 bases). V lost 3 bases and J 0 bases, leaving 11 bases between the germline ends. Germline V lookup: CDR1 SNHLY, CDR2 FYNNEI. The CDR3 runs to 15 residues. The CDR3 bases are TGTGCCAGCAGTGATCGTAAGGGGACTAACTATGGCTACACCTTC. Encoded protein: CASSDRKGTNYGYTF.